This entry describes one TCR beta chain. This entry belongs to a study of PD-1 blockade in classical Hodgkin lymphoma. Assay: immunoSEQ multiplex PCR; the TCRdb copy retains only in-frame clones and omits some. The sample records more than 7,500 clones, more than 75% being singletons. Documented time point: cycle 4 day 1 (C4D1), after 6 weeks of nivolumab. Brentuximab vedotin exposure varied among the patients, all of whom had relapsed after autologous stem cell transplantation. J was trimmed by 4 bases and V by 1 base; bases with no gene match: 13. This CDR3 has 18 residues. Germline V CDR1 and CDR2: SGHVS, FQNEAQ.

Here the sequenced sample was peripheral blood mononuclear cells (PBMCs), taken before the fourth cycle of nivolumab. This sequence joins TRBV7-8 and TRBJ2-1; TRBD1 matches at 7 bases. The TCR sequence derives from a human donor with classical Hodgkin lymphoma. CDR3 DNA sequence: TGTGCCAGCAGCTTAGGTTCGTTCTTCCGGGACAGTTACAATGAGCAGTTCTTC. Translated: CASSLGSFFRDSYNEQFF.